This is a list of T cell receptor beta chains from one sample in a study of chemoradiotherapy in HPV16-positive cancers. Assay: immunoSEQ multiplex PCR; the TCRdb copy retains only in-frame clones and omits some. Of 5,500 to 6,000 clones listed, around 83% are singletons. The specimen comprised tumor tissue, sampled from a patient who underwent chemoradiotherapy. These receptors all stem from a human donor with HPV-associated anogenital cancer. Each CDR3 is given with its conserved first and last residue. The D gene is left open where the match is weak. Clone size, where shown, is once, few, many, or a class for clones that have expanded.

size	J	D	V	CDR3	DNA
few	TRBJ2-7	TRBD1	TRBV6-5	CASSYTRQGFHEQYF	TGTGCCAGCAGTTACACGAGACAGGGGTTCCACGAGCAGTACTTC
-	TRBJ2-2	TRBD2	TRBV11-3	CASSPGGPGGELFF	TGTGCCAGCAGCCCGGGGGGGCCGGGCGGGGAGCTGTTTTTT
-	TRBJ2-7	TRBD2	TRBV5-1	CASSFLVRSGRGKGDEQYF	TGCGCCAGCAGCTTCTTGGTCCGATCCGGGCGGGGGAAGGGCGACGAGCAGTACTTC
once	TRBJ2-1	TRBD2	TRBV7-6	CASSLAAGFRGGAGAYNEQFF	TGTGCCAGCAGCTTAGCCGCGGGTTTTCGCGGGGGGGCCGGGGCCTACAATGAGCAGTTCTTC
once	TRBJ2-5	TRBD2	TRBV6-5	CASSGLAGGQETQYF	TGTGCCAGCAGTGGACTAGCGGGGGGTCAAGAGACCCAGTACTTC
-	TRBJ2-5	TRBD2	TRBV6-1	CASSELLAGGITRETQYF	TGTGCCAGCAGTGAATTACTAGCGGGGGGGATCACGAGGGAGACCCAGTACTTC
-	TRBJ1-5	-	TRBV7-8	CASSLEGLAGHSNQPQHF	TGTGCCAGCAGCTTAGAGGGGCTGGCAGGGCATAGCAATCAGCCCCAGCATTTT
-	TRBJ2-3	-	TRBV5-1	CASSLGGGPDTQYF	TGCGCCAGCAGCTTGGGGGGGGGCCCCGATACGCAGTATTTT
-	TRBJ2-7	TRBD1	TRBV9	CASSVDTGTGGEQYF	TGTGCCAGCAGCGTGGATACCGGGACAGGGGGCGAGCAGTACTTC
-	TRBJ1-1	-	TRBV7-2	CASSLVVNTEAFF	TGTGCCAGCAGCTTGGTAGTGAACACTGAAGCTTTCTTT
-	TRBJ2-2	-	TRBV11-2	CASSFYPYGGGNTGELFF	TGTGCCAGCAGCTTTTATCCCTATGGTGGGGGGAACACCGGGGAGCTGTTTTTT
-	TRBJ2-5	TRBD1	TRBV15	CATSGTGERETQYF	TGTGCCACCAGCGGGACAGGGGAGAGGGAGACCCAGTACTTC
-	TRBJ2-5	TRBD1	TRBV5-6	CASSSRRDRAEQYF	TGTGCCAGCAGCTCCCGCCGGGACAGGGCAGAGCAGTACTTC
-	TRBJ1-3	-	TRBV11-2	CASSLAGGLGNTIYF	TGTGCCAGCAGCTTAGCAGGTGGGCTTGGAAACACCATATATTTT
few	TRBJ2-7	-	TRBV4-1	CASSQEFGPSYEQYF	TGCGCCAGCAGCCAAGAGTTTGGGCCGAGCTACGAGCAGTACTTC
-	TRBJ1-6	-	TRBV7-3	CASSPSPRGPSSSPLHF	TGTGCCAGCAGCCCATCTCCCCGCGGGCCTTCGTCTTCACCCCTCCACTTT
-	TRBJ1-2	TRBD1	TRBV28	CASRRDRGAYGYTF	TGTGCCAGCAGACGGGACAGGGGAGCGTATGGCTACACCTTC
-	TRBJ1-4	-	TRBV19	CASSIGRIVATNEKLFF	TGTGCCAGTAGTATAGGAAGGATTGTCGCAACTAATGAAAAACTGTTTTTT
-	TRBJ2-7	TRBD1	TRBV11-1	CASSTGQGGEQYF	TGTGCCAGCAGCACTGGACAGGGGGGCGAGCAGTACTTC
-	TRBJ2-5	TRBD2	TRBV7-9	CASSLGLAGRQETQYF	TGTGCCAGCAGTCTTGGACTAGCGGGGCGCCAAGAGACCCAGTACTTC
-	TRBJ2-4	-	TRBV19	CASSTSGTPKNIQYF	TGTGCCAGTAGTACCTCCGGGACACCTAAAAACATTCAGTACTTC
-	TRBJ2-7	-	TRBV11-1	CASSLSQSYEQYF	TGTGCCAGCAGCTTAAGTCAGTCCTACGAGCAGTACTTC
-	TRBJ2-3	TRBD2	TRBV7-9	CASSLARASGASTDTQYF	TGTGCCAGCAGCTTAGCGCGAGCTAGCGGGGCTAGCACAGATACGCAGTATTTT
-	TRBJ1-1	TRBD1	TRBV6-5	CASSKQGSTEAFF	TGTGCCAGCAGCAAACAGGGGAGCACTGAAGCTTTCTTT
once	TRBJ2-1	-	TRBV23-1	CASSLTILRRIFYNEQFF	TGCGCCAGCAGTCTCACCATCCTACGGCGGATCTTTTACAATGAGCAGTTCTTC
-	TRBJ2-2	TRBD1	TRBV7-9	CASSITGGGGTGELFF	TGTGCCAGCAGCATAACAGGGGGCGGAGGCACCGGGGAGCTGTTTTTT
-	TRBJ1-1	TRBD1	TRBV5-1	CASSLNLQGAGTEAFF	TGCGCCAGCAGCTTGAACTTACAGGGGGCGGGCACTGAAGCTTTCTTT
-	TRBJ1-6	-	TRBV7-2	CASSFNKDSPLHF	TGTGCCAGCAGTTTTAACAAGGATTCACCCCTCCACTTT
-	TRBJ2-5	-	TRBV6-5	CASRNRDTYQETQYF	TGTGCCAGCAGAAACCGGGACACCTACCAAGAGACCCAGTACTTC
-	TRBJ1-1	TRBD1	TRBV10-3	CAISVVDRAGMNTEAFF	TGTGCCATCAGTGTGGTGGACAGGGCGGGGATGAACACTGAAGCTTTCTTT
-	TRBJ1-4	-	TRBV27	CASSPGGAGTEKLFF	TGTGCCAGCAGCCCTGGCGGGGCCGGAACCGAAAAACTGTTTTTT
-	TRBJ1-5	-	TRBV30	CACDGGAGRNQPQHF	TGTGCCTGTGACGGGGGGGCGGGCCGTAATCAGCCCCAGCATTTT
few	TRBJ2-7	-	TRBV4-1	CASSQNMEGFYEQYF	TGCGCCAGCAGCCAAAACATGGAAGGATTTTACGAGCAGTACTTC
-	TRBJ1-4	TRBD1	TRBV7-9	CASRPGQINEKLFF	TGTGCCAGCAGGCCGGGACAGATTAATGAAAAACTGTTTTTT
-	TRBJ2-6	-	TRBV9	CASSSPGITGTGANVLTF	TGTGCCAGCAGCTCCCCAGGGATTACTGGGACTGGGGCCAACGTCCTGACTTTC
-	TRBJ2-2	TRBD2	TRBV5-1	CASSWSNGGADTGELFF	TGCGCCAGCAGCTGGTCTAACGGGGGGGCCGACACCGGGGAGCTGTTTTTT
-	TRBJ1-5	TRBD1	TRBV19	CASSYRGEDQPQHF	TGTGCCAGTAGTTACAGGGGAGAGGATCAGCCCCAGCATTTT
-	TRBJ1-3	TRBD1	TRBV30	CAWRTGGRYSGNTIYF	TGTGCCTGGAGGACAGGGGGCCGTTACTCTGGAAACACCATATATTTT
-	TRBJ1-5	TRBD1	TRBV5-5	CASSLRTGNQPQHF	TGTGCCAGCAGCTTGAGGACAGGAAATCAGCCCCAGCATTTT
-	TRBJ2-1	-	TRBV5-1	CASSFSGDEQFF	TGCGCCAGCAGCTTCTCAGGGGATGAGCAGTTCTTC
-	TRBJ2-7	TRBD1	TRBV6-1	CAILGGQGIHEQYF	TGTGCCATCCTGGGGGGACAGGGGATCCACGAGCAGTACTTC
-	TRBJ1-1	-	TRBV6-1	CASSGAWGMNTEAFF	TGTGCCAGCAGTGGGGCGTGGGGGATGAACACTGAAGCTTTCTTT
-	TRBJ2-7	-	TRBV5-1	CASSLRDGPYEQYF	TGCGCCAGCAGCCTCCGGGACGGACCCTACGAGCAGTACTTC
-	TRBJ2-7	TRBD1	TRBV7-3	CASSPLTGGSYEQYF	TGTGCCAGCAGCCCACTTACAGGGGGCTCCTACGAGCAGTACTTC
-	TRBJ2-3	-	TRBV7-3	CASSFSGSTDTQYF	TGTGCCAGCAGCTTTAGCGGCTCCACAGATACGCAGTATTTT
-	TRBJ2-3	TRBD2	TRBV10-1	CASSEWRGGRSDTQYF	TGCGCCAGCAGTGAGTGGCGGGGGGGCCGGTCAGATACGCAGTATTTT
-	TRBJ1-3	TRBD1	TRBV5-4	CASSSRGLGNTIYF	TGTGCCAGCAGCTCCAGGGGGCTTGGAAACACCATATATTTT
-	TRBJ1-1	-	TRBV7-9	CASSQGPTEAFF	TGTGCCAGCAGCCAAGGACCGACCGAAGCTTTCTTT
-	TRBJ2-3	TRBD1	TRBV18	CASSYFPTGEGTDTQYF	TGTGCCAGCTCCTACTTTCCGACAGGGGAGGGCACAGATACGCAGTATTTT
-	TRBJ2-1	TRBD2	TRBV4-3	CASSLAGASGGEQFF	TGCGCCAGCAGCCTAGCGGGGGCTTCCGGGGGGGAGCAGTTCTTC
-	TRBJ2-3	TRBD2	TRBV7-9	CASSSRLARVLSTDTQYF	TGTGCCAGCAGCTCTAGACTAGCGAGGGTCCTTAGCACAGATACGCAGTATTTT
-	TRBJ2-1	-	TRBV2	CASGDISSYNEQFF	TGTGCCAGCGGGGACATCAGCTCCTACAATGAGCAGTTCTTC
once	TRBJ2-1	-	TRBV7-2	CASSPGNEQFF	TGTGCCAGCAGCCCCGGGAATGAGCAGTTCTTC
-	TRBJ2-1	TRBD2	TRBV12-5	CASGLGSGTRGGFYNEQFF	TGTGCTAGTGGTTTAGGTAGCGGGACCCGAGGAGGTTTCTACAATGAGCAGTTCTTC
once	TRBJ2-5	-	TRBV23-1	CASSQSSLRGIGGETQYF	TGCGCCAGCAGTCAATCGTCCCTGAGGGGAATCGGGGGAGAGACCCAGTACTTC
-	TRBJ1-6	-	TRBV4-1	CASSQGTLGPYNSPLHF	TGCGCCAGCAGCCAAGGGACCTTGGGCCCCTATAATTCACCCCTCCACTTT
-	TRBJ1-6	-	TRBV5-4	CASSLAGVGSPLHF	TGTGCCAGCAGCTTAGCAGGGGTGGGATCACCCCTCCACTTT
-	TRBJ1-2	-	TRBV4-1	CASSQSEGFYGLTNGYTF	TGCGCCAGCAGCCAGAGCGAGGGGTTTTATGGGCTAACTAATGGCTACACCTTC